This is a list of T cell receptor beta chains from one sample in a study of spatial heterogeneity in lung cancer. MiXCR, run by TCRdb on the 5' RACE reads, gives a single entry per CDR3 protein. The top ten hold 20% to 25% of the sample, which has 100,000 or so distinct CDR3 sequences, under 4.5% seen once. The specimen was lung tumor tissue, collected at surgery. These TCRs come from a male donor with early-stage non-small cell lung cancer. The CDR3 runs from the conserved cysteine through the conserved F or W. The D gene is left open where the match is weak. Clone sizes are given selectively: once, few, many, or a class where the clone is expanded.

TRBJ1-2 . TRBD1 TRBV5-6 CASSLAGGGIGYTF TGTGCCAGCAGCTTGGCCGGAGGGGGCATTGGCTACACCTTC
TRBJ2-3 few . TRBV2 CASSPGWGTSQYF TGTGCCAGCAGCCCAGGTTGGGGGACTTCTCAGTATTTT
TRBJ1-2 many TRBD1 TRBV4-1 CASSQNPDRPYGYTF TGCGCCAGCAGCCAGAACCCGGACAGGCCCTATGGCTACACCTTC
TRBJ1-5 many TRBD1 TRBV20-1 CSARGNRGSNQPQHF TGCAGTGCTAGAGGGAACAGGGGTAGCAATCAGCCCCAGCATTTT
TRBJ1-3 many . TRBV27 CASYSGLDTIYF TGTGCCAGTTACTCGGGCTTAGACACCATATATTTT
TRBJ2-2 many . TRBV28 CASSFSSTVTGELFF TGTGCCAGCAGCTTTTCCTCGACAGTAACCGGGGAGCTGTTTTTT
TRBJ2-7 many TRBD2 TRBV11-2 CASSQLSGRPYEQYF TGTGCCAGCAGCCAACTTAGCGGGAGACCTTACGAGCAGTACTTC
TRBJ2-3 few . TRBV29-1 CSASFEDPNTDTQYF TGCAGCGCTTCCTTCGAGGACCCAAACACAGATACGCAGTATTTT
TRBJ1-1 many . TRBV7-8 CASSLGQGRVAFF TGTGCCAGCAGCTTAGGGCAGGGAAGAGTAGCTTTCTTT
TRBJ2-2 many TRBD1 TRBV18 CASSPGQGTGELFF TGTGCCAGCTCACCGGGACAGGGTACCGGGGAGCTGTTTTTT
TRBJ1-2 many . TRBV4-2 CASSQDLGNGYTF TGTGCCAGCAGCCAAGATTTGGGCAATGGCTACACCTTC
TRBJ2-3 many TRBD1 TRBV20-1 CSAPGTGVTDTQYF TGCAGTGCGCCCGGGACAGGGGTGACAGATACGCAGTATTTT
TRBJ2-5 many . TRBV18 CASSAGSETGTTETQYF TGTGCCAGCTCTGCGGGTTCCGAGACAGGGACTACGGAGACCCAGTACTTC
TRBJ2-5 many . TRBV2 CASSDTSIQETQYF TGTGCCAGCAGTGACACCTCAATACAAGAGACCCAGTACTTC
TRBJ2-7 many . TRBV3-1 CASSQDGIYEQYF TGTGCCAGCAGCCAAGATGGGATCTACGAGCAGTACTTC
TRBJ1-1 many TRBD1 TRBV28 CASSQDRVAFF TGTGCCAGCAGTCAAGACAGGGTTGCTTTCTTT
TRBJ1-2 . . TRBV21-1 CASGFRTGYGYTF TGTGCCAGCGGATTTCGGACAGGGTATGGCTACACCTTC
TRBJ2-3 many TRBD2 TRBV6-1 CASSEIRGLAQYF TGTGCCAGCAGTGAAATAAGGGGACTAGCGCAGTATTTT
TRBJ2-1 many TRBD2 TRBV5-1 CASSLGVAGESYNEQFF TGCGCCAGCAGCTTGGGAGTAGCGGGAGAATCCTACAATGAGCAGTTCTTC
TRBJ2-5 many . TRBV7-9 CASSSRQSQETQYF TGTGCCAGCAGTTCTCGACAGTCCCAAGAGACCCAGTACTTC
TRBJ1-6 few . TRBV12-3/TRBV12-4 CASSLSRGNSPLHF TGTGCCAGCAGTCTTTCGCGGGGGAATTCACCCCTCCACTTT
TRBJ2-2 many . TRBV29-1 CSVQPAGIGELFF TGCAGCGTCCAGCCGGCGGGGATAGGGGAGCTGTTTTTT
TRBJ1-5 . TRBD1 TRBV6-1 CASSDWQGAQPQHF TGTGCCAGCAGTGATTGGCAGGGGGCTCAGCCCCAGCATTTT
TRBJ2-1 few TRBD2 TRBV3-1 CASSQGWELSGRNNEQFF TGTGCCAGCAGCCAAGGATGGGAATTAAGCGGGAGGAACAATGAGCAGTTCTTC
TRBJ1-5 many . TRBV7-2 CASSFGGQPQHF TGTGCCAGCAGCTTCGGCGGTCAGCCCCAGCATTTT
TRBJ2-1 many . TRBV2 CASSAGLAWNNEQFF TGTGCCAGCAGTGCGGGGCTAGCGTGGAACAATGAGCAGTTCTTC
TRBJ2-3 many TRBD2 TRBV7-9 CASSPSGAGVADTQYF TGTGCCAGCAGCCCAAGCGGGGCGGGAGTTGCAGATACGCAGTATTTT